The 8 T cell receptor beta chains presented below share a single source sample, sequenced in a study of blood T cell repertoires in COVID-19. TCRdb keeps only in-frame clones here, not all; method: immunoSEQ multiplex PCR. Of roughly 250,000 clones in the sample, 84% were seen once. Sequencing was performed on peripheral blood. These receptor sequences come from a woman between 40 and 55 years old who had recovered from COVID-19.

This chain links TRBV3-1 (or the pseudogene TRBV3-2) with TRBJ1-1; D uncertain. Germline V lookup: CDR1 LGHDT, CDR2 YNNKEL (reference sequence). V shed 4 bases and J shed 1 base, with 13 bases lying between them. CDR3 length equals 15 residues. This CDR3 reads CASSPLTGGNTEAFF. The CDR3 DNA reads as TGTGCCAGCAGCCCCCTTACGGGAGGGAACACTGAAGCTTTCTTT.

The chain links TRBV5-1 to TRBJ2-3; D not certain. The ends were cut back, 0 bases at V and 2 bases at J, with 7 bases in the middle. Germline values: CDR1 SGHRS, CDR2 YFSETQ. CDR3 length: 14 amino acids. Here the CDR3 DNA reads TGCGCCAGCAGCTTGGCCAGTCCCACAGATACGCAGTATTTT. This gives the protein CASSLASPTDTQYF.

This clone was counted only a few times. The chain couples TRBV10-3 to TRBJ1-6; D unclear. The CDR3 loop spans 15 amino acids. The germline V gene encodes CDR1 ENHRY and CDR2 SYGVKD. Trimming took off 0 bases at V and 8 bases at J, with 11 bases between the two ends. The CDR3 DNA reads TGTGCCATCAGTGAGTCGGGAGGAGGGTATTCACCCCTCCACTTT. This sequence encodes CAISESGGGYSPLHF.

This clone appeared many times. This sequence joins TRBV7-9 and TRBJ1-1; possibly TRBD1 for D (5 bases). The CDR3 sequence is 18 residues long. V lost 0 bases, J lost 0 bases, and 17 bases lay in between. CDR1 is SEHNR and CDR2 is FQNEAQ in the germline V gene (reference sequence). CDR3 DNA: TGTGCCAGCAGCTTAGCGCAAGGGGAATACTATATGAACACTGAAGCTTTCTTT. Translation: CASSLAQGEYYMNTEAFF.

V and J are TRBV12-3 or TRBV12-4 and TRBJ1-1; D remains unclear. The CDR3 consists of 13 residues. Trimming left V 7 bases short and J 3 bases short, with 12 bases between. The CDR3 sequence: CASTENEDTEAFF. Here the CDR3 DNA reads TGTGCCAGCACGGAGAACGAGGACACTGAAGCTTTCTTT.

This chain uses TRBV6-5 with TRBJ1-2; 10 bases are a match to TRBD1. Germline V gives CDR1 MNHEY, CDR2 SVGAGI. V was clipped by 6 bases and J by 5 bases; unmatched bases: 9. This CDR3 spans 15 amino acids. CDR3 coding DNA: TGTGCCAGCAGGACTATTACGGGACAGGGGTATGGCTACACCTTC. Protein: CASRTITGQGYGYTF.

The chain is built from TRBV10-3 and TRBJ1-2; D is unresolved. V was pared by 0 bases and J by 8 bases, with 10 bases between. The CDR3 is made up of 13 amino acids. Germline lookup yields CDR1 ENHRY and CDR2 SYGVKD. The CDR3 DNA reads TGTGCCATCAGTGAGTCGGGCCGTCTAGGCTACACCTTC. Amino acids: CAISESGRLGYTF.

V and J are TRBV7-9 and TRBJ2-7; 9 nucleotides line up with TRBD1. The germline CDR1 and CDR2 sequences are SEHNR and FQNEAQ (reference sequence). With V trimmed by 7 bases and J by 5 bases, 9 bases remained unmatched. This CDR3 spans 14 amino acids. The CDR3 DNA sequence: TGTGCCAGCACAACCGGGACAGGGATCCACGAGCAGTACTTC. Encoded protein: CASTTGTGIHEQYF. The full variable domain, in which reference TRBV7-9 and TRBJ2-7 provide the parts outside the CDR3, is DTGVSQNPRHKITKRGQNVTFRCDPISEHNRLYWYRQTLGQGPEFLTYFQNEAQLEKSRLLSDRFSAERPKGSFSTLEIQRTEQGDSAMYLCASTTGTGIHEQYFGPGTRLTVT.